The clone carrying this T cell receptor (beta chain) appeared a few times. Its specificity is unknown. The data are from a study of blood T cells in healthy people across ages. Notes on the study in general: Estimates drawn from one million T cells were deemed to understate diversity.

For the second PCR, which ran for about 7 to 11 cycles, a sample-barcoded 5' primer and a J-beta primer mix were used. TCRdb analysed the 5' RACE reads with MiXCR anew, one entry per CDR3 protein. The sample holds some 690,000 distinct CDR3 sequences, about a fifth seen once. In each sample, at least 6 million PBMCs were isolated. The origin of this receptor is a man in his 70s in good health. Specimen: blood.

Here the CDR3 reads CASSFRDRGDTQYF. In nucleotides, the CDR3 is TGTGCCAGCAGCTTCCGGGACAGGGGTGATACGCAGTATTTT. The genes are TRBV5-5 and TRBJ2-3; 10 nucleotides line up with TRBD1. Trimming cost V 2 bases and J 6 bases; bases outside gene matches: 3. This CDR3 comprises 14 residues. Germline CDR1 reads SGHKS; CDR2 reads YYEKEE (reference sequence).